The rows below give T cell receptor beta chains drawn from one sample of a study of cytomegalovirus exposure and HLA in healthy donors. The data were produced by immunoSEQ multiplex PCR, yet TCRdb's version contains in-frame clones alone and is incomplete. The table lists approximately 150,000 clones, approximately 80% of them singletons. The sample taken for sequencing was PBMCs. The source of these receptors is a man aged 35 to 55 in good health and CMV-seronegative. CDR3s include the opening cysteine and the closing phenylalanine or tryptophan. Each record gives: J gene, V gene, D gene, clone size, CDR3 DNA, CDR3 protein. The D gene is left open where the match is weak. Size is omitted from some rows. Given values are once, few, many or a class for expanded clones.

j_gene: TRBJ1-1; v_gene: TRBV5-6; d_gene: NA; abundance: NA; CDR3nt: TGTGCCAGCAGCTTGACCCCAGAAGATGAAGCTTTCTTT; CDR3aa: CASSLTPEDEAFF
j_gene: TRBJ2-7; v_gene: TRBV28; d_gene: NA; abundance: NA; CDR3nt: TGTGCCAGCAGCCCGAGCAGACGGGACGAGCAGTACTTC; CDR3aa: CASSPSRRDEQYF
j_gene: TRBJ2-3; v_gene: TRBV9; d_gene: TRBD2; abundance: NA; CDR3nt: TGTGCCAGCACCCCTCGGGAGGGCACAGATACGCAGTATTTT; CDR3aa: CASTPREGTDTQYF
j_gene: TRBJ2-2; v_gene: TRBV28; d_gene: TRBD2; abundance: NA; CDR3nt: TGTGCCAGCAGTTCTAGCGGGGGGCTACCCGGGGAGCTGTTTTTT; CDR3aa: CASSSSGGLPGELFF
j_gene: TRBJ2-7; v_gene: TRBV27; d_gene: NA; abundance: NA; CDR3nt: TGTGCCAGCAGTTTATCGACAGCGGGTACCGAGCAGTACTTC; CDR3aa: CASSLSTAGTEQYF
j_gene: TRBJ1-5; v_gene: TRBV27; d_gene: TRBD1; abundance: NA; CDR3nt: TGTGCCAGCAGCATCAGACAGGGGGATCAGCCCCAGCATTTT; CDR3aa: CASSIRQGDQPQHF
j_gene: TRBJ1-3; v_gene: TRBV2; d_gene: TRBD1; abundance: NA; CDR3nt: TGTGCCAGCAGGCCGGGGACAGCATCTGGAAACACCATATATTTT; CDR3aa: CASRPGTASGNTIYF
j_gene: TRBJ2-7; v_gene: TRBV6-5; d_gene: NA; abundance: once; CDR3nt: TGTGCCAGCAGTTACCCAGGGGCGCACGAGCAGTACTTC; CDR3aa: CASSYPGAHEQYF
j_gene: TRBJ2-7; v_gene: TRBV18; d_gene: TRBD1; abundance: NA; CDR3nt: TGTGCCAGCTCTCAACAGGGGGAATCCTACGAGCAGTACTTC; CDR3aa: CASSQQGESYEQYF
j_gene: TRBJ1-1; v_gene: TRBV6-4; d_gene: TRBD1; abundance: NA; CDR3nt: TGTGCCAGCAGCAAGGGGGCCTATTTAGAATCCACTGAAGCTTTCTTT; CDR3aa: CASSKGAYLESTEAFF
j_gene: TRBJ2-6; v_gene: TRBV6-1; d_gene: NA; abundance: few; CDR3nt: TGTGCCAGCAGTGAACAACAGGGGACTGGGGCCAACGGCCTGACTTTC; CDR3aa: CASSEQQGTGANGLTF
j_gene: TRBJ1-5; v_gene: TRBV7-9; d_gene: NA; abundance: NA; CDR3nt: TGTGCCAGCAGCGCGGACAGTCCCCTGGAGACCCAGCATTTT; CDR3aa: CASSADSPLETQHF
j_gene: TRBJ1-6; v_gene: TRBV28; d_gene: NA; abundance: NA; CDR3nt: TGTGCCAGCAGTTATCCCTCAGGGGTTGGGGATAATTCACCCCTCCACTTT; CDR3aa: CASSYPSGVGDNSPLHF
j_gene: TRBJ1-5; v_gene: TRBV2; d_gene: NA; abundance: NA; CDR3nt: TGTGCCACCAACCAAGGGGGTACGAGTCAGCCCCAGCATTTT; CDR3aa: CATNQGGTSQPQHF
j_gene: TRBJ2-7; v_gene: TRBV11-3; d_gene: NA; abundance: NA; CDR3nt: TGTGCCAGCAGCCCCCCCGCCAGCTACGAGCAGTACTTC; CDR3aa: CASSPPASYEQYF
j_gene: TRBJ2-3; v_gene: TRBV29-1; d_gene: NA; abundance: NA; CDR3nt: TGCAGTGTCTACGGGGGGCGCCTCACAGATACGCAGTATTTT; CDR3aa: CSVYGGRLTDTQYF
j_gene: TRBJ2-6; v_gene: TRBV27; d_gene: TRBD1; abundance: NA; CDR3nt: TGTGCCAGCAGAACCGGGACAGGGACCTCTGGGGCCAACGTCCTGACTTTC; CDR3aa: CASRTGTGTSGANVLTF